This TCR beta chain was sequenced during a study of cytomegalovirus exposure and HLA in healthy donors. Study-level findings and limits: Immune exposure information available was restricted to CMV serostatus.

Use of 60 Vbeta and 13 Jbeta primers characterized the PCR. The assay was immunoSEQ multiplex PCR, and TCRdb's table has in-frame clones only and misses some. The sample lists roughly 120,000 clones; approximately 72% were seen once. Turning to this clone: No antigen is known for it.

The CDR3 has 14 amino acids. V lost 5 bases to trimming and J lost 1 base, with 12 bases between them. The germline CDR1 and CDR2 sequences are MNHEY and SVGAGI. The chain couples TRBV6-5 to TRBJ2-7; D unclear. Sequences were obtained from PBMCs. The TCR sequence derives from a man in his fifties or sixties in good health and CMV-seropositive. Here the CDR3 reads CASSPSGSSYEQYF. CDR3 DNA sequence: TGTGCCAGCAGTCCCTCCGGGTCTTCCTACGAGCAGTACTTC.